The entry that follows covers one T cell receptor (beta chain) sequence. Its target antigen remains unknown. The DNA is omitted, as the CDR3 cannot be located on it reliably, and the CDR3 follows TCRdb's listing. As encoded in the germline V gene, CDR1 is SGHRS while CDR2 is YFSETQ. The CDR3 goes from the cysteine to the phenylalanine over 16 residues. The sample originates from a study of T cell changes during pregnancy in multiple sclerosis (dated by TCRdb to between 2018 and 2021). Looking at the study overall: The study looked at changes in the T cell repertoire across pregnancy in women with multiple sclerosis.

The library came from the immunoSEQ multiplex PCR assay. Here the immuneACCESS table is served through TCRdb, limited to in-frame sequences with V and J called. Missing clones are a known gap in these copies; in checked studies unresolved V genes cover under half, and the rest lacks a known reason. The sample includes about 62,000 clones, with around 92% observed a single time. Approximately 3% of the sample rests with the top ten. This material consisted of peripheral blood, taken in the second trimester of pregnancy. The rearranged chain carries TRBV5-1 and TRBJ2-2; TRBD2 was called by the table and not checked on the DNA. The TCR originated in a female donor in good health, enrolled as a control in a pregnancy study. The encoded CDR3 is CASSPGPLSAGGSCFF.